This T cell receptor (beta chain) was sequenced in a study of T cell responses to AZD1222 COVID-19 vaccine. Sequenced by immunoSEQ multiplex PCR; TCRdb stores in-frame clones only, minus some. Of over 85,000 clones detected, around 91% appear once; the ten largest clones hold roughly 9%. Sequenced material: peripheral blood, taken on day 0 of AZD1222 vaccination. This clonotype originated in an adult in good health.

The CDR3 here is CASRRTLAGGPYEQYF. The CDR3 nucleotides read TGCGCCAGCCGGCGTACTCTAGCGGGGGGGCCCTACGAGCAGTACTTC. V usage is TRBV4-3 and J usage is TRBJ2-7, with 12 bases aligning to TRBD2. This CDR3 is built from 16 residues. Germline trimming cut 8 bases from V and 2 bases from J; bases unmatched to any gene: 10. CDR1 and CDR2 from the germline V gene are LGHNA and YSLEER.